Below are 25 T cell receptor beta chains sequenced from a single sample in a study of read filtering for tumor transcriptome and immune sequencing. Molecular barcoded adaptors covering alpha/delta and beta/gamma chains were used on about 0.4 ug RNA. MiXCR, run by TCRdb on the reads, gives a single entry per CDR3 protein. The repertoire includes roughly 90,000 distinct CDR3 sequences, roughly 21% of them detected once, and roughly an eighth sits in the top ten. The specimen was a population of CD138-negative cells sorted from bone marrow. Receptors were obtained from a donor older than 35 with multiple myeloma.

This clonotype was found many times. The V gene is TRBV6-2 or TRBV6-3, the J gene TRBJ2-7; a possible D gene is TRBD1 (5 bases). The CDR3 extends over 13 amino acids. Trimming left V 5 bases short and J 5 bases short, with 13 bases between. The germline CDR1 and CDR2 sequences are MNHEY and SVGEGT. The CDR3 loop is CASSPRQYHEQYF. The CDR3 DNA follows: TGTGCCAGCAGTCCCCGACAGTACCACGAGCAGTACTTC.

A few counts support this clonotype. This chain uses TRBV19 with TRBJ1-5; D is undetermined. The CDR3 sequence is 16 residues long. Germline values: CDR1 LNHDA, CDR2 SQIVND (reference sequence). V was pared by 5 bases and J by 2 bases, with 16 bases between. CDR3 in amino acids: CASSSSWGSGNQPQHF. CDR3 nucleotide sequence: TGTGCCAGTAGTTCCTCGTGGGGTTCTGGCAATCAGCCCCAGCATTTT.

This clonotype was counted many times. The chain couples TRBV28 to TRBJ1-5, with TRBD1 matching 9 bases. The germline CDR1 and CDR2 sequences are MDHEN and SYDVKM. This CDR3 region has 16 residues. V lost 4 bases and J lost 2; bases outside the gene matches: 6. The chain's CDR3 is CASSSIWTGGNQPQHF. DNA of the CDR3: TGTGCCAGCAGTTCCATTTGGACAGGGGGCAATCAGCCCCAGCATTTT.

This clonotype was seen repeatedly, ten times or more. CDR3 coding DNA: TGCAGCGCTACCCCCCGGGCGGGGGGGCGTGTAGATACGCAGTATTTT. Its translation is CSATPRAGGRVDTQYF. The chain links TRBV29-1 to TRBJ2-3; 9 nucleotides line up with TRBD2. V lost 7 bases to trimming and J lost 5 bases; unmatched junction nucleotides: 16. The CDR3 covers 16 residues. Germline loops: CDR1 SQVTM, CDR2 ANQGSEA.

The table lists this clonotype with many counts. The V gene is TRBV29-1, the J gene TRBJ2-7; D gene uncertain. Looked up from germline, CDR1 is SQVTM and CDR2 is ANQGSEA. The ends were cut back, 5 bases at V and 2 bases at J, with 7 bases in the middle. The CDR3 totals 11 residues. The CDR3 DNA is TGCAGCGTTAACAGCGCCTACGAGCAGTACTTC. This translates into CSVNSAYEQYF.

CDR3: CASSVEAGGFYNEQFF. As DNA, the CDR3 is TGTGCCAGCAGCGTAGAAGCGGGGGGGTTCTACAATGAGCAGTTCTTC. The chain couples TRBV9 to TRBJ2-1; TRBD2 aligns across 10 bases. This CDR3 spans 16 amino acids. V was pared by 0 bases and J by 3 bases, with 3 bases of the junction left unmatched. The germline CDR1 and CDR2 sequences are SGDLS and YYNGEE. Based on the CDR3 plus reference TRBV9 and TRBJ2-1, the full variable domain is DSGVTQTPKHLITATGQRVTLRCSPRSGDLSVYWYQQSLDQGLQFLIQYYNGEERAKGNILERFSAQQFPDLHSELNLSSLELGDSALYFCASSVEAGGFYNEQFFGPGTRLTVL.

The gene calls are TRBV19 and TRBJ1-5; weak D call: TRBD1 (5 bases). The ends were cut back, 7 bases at V and 2 bases at J, with 18 bases in the middle. CDR3 length: 16 amino acids. CDR1 is LNHDA and CDR2 is SQIVND in the germline V gene (reference sequence). CDR3 amino acids: CASIPGGYRGNQPQHF. Written as DNA, the CDR3 is TGTGCCAGTATTCCGGGGGGGTATCGAGGCAATCAGCCCCAGCATTTT.

This clonotype was seen many times. The chain joins TRBV7-3 to TRBJ2-1; D remains unclear. CDR1 SGHTA and CDR2 FQGTGA come from the germline V gene. V was clipped by 3 bases and J by 0 bases, with 9 bases between them. This CDR3 has 15 residues. This chain's CDR3 is CASSLDGYSYNEQFF. Written as DNA, the CDR3 is TGTGCCAGCAGCTTGGACGGGTACTCCTACAATGAGCAGTTCTTC.

CDR3 coding DNA: TGTGCCAGCCGCGGTAGCGGGACTTGCACAGATACGCAGTATTTT. It encodes CASRGSGTCTDTQYF. V usage is TRBV12-3 or TRBV12-4 and J usage is TRBJ2-3; TRBD2 agrees at 8 bases. The CDR3 runs 15 residues. J was trimmed by 1 base and V by 8 bases; bases with no gene match: 8.

This clonotype was detected ten times or more. V usage is TRBV7-9 and J usage is TRBJ1-1; the match to TRBD1 covers 8 bases. CDR3 length: 15 residues. J gave up 4 bases and V 3 bases, and 7 bases lay outside the gene matches. Looked up from germline, CDR1 is SEHNR and CDR2 is FQNEAQ (reference sequence). CDR3 region: CASSLAGGLGTEAFF. For the CDR3, the DNA is TGTGCCAGCAGCTTGGCAGGGGGCCTGGGCACTGAAGCTTTCTTT.

A remark on this clonotype: A much bigger clone sits one base away, suggesting this may be a read error. The chain carries TRBV29-1 and TRBJ2-2, with 10 bases lining up with TRBD1. The CDR3 has 13 residues. Germline trimming cut 7 bases from V and 3 bases from J; bases unmatched to any gene: 2. Germline V CDR1 and CDR2: SQVTM, ANQGSEA. CDR3 region: CSADRGHTGELFF. CDR3 in DNA: TGCAGCGCAGACAGGGGGCACACCGGGGAGCTGTTTTTT.

V and J are TRBV5-1 and TRBJ2-5; perhaps TRBD1 as D (5 bases). The germline V and J ends were trimmed by 3 bases and 5 bases, with 11 bases remaining between them. CDR1 is SGHRS and CDR2 is YFSETQ in the germline V gene. This CDR3 has 13 residues. CDR3 in DNA: TGCGCCAGCAGCTCGCAGGGCGTGGAGACCCAGTACTTC. This translates into CASSSQGVETQYF. Together with reference TRBV5-1 and TRBJ2-5, the CDR3 gives the full variable domain: KAGVTQTPRYLIKTRGQQVTLSCSPISGHRSVSWYQQTPGQGLQFLFEYFSETQRNKGNFPGRFSGRQFSNSRSEMNVSTLELGDSALYLCASSSQGVETQYFGPGTRLLVL.

This clonotype has a handful of counts. V and J are TRBV12-3 or TRBV12-4 and TRBJ2-4; D is ambiguous. The V gene lost 3 bases and the J gene lost 3 bases, with 12 bases spanning the gap. This CDR3 has 15 amino acids. The CDR3 coding sequence is TGTGCCAGCAGTTTGGGCCCTCTCGGCAAAAACATTCAGTACTTC. Translating it yields CASSLGPLGKNIQYF.

As concerns this clonotype: At one boundary the junction diverges from the germline segment, which might be a read error. The J gene is TRBJ1-4, the V gene TRBV11-2; D not resolved. This CDR3 comprises 13 residues. Germline V gene lookup returns CDR1 SGHAT and CDR2 FQNNGV. CDR3 coding DNA: TGTGCCAGCAACTCGACCGGGTGGGAAAGACTGTTTTTT. It encodes CASNSTGWERLFF.

This clonotype was observed many times. In DNA, the CDR3 is TGCGCCAGCAGCTTGGAGGGCACACCTTACAATGAGCAGTTCTTC. It codes for CASSLEGTPYNEQFF. This chain links TRBV5-1 with TRBJ2-1; D unresolved. The CDR3 is made up of 15 amino acids. Trimming pared 0 bases from V and 4 bases from J, leaving 11 bases between. Looked up from germline, CDR1 is SGHRS and CDR2 is YFSETQ.

For this clonotype: A much larger clone lies one base from this, so it may be a read error. The chain carries TRBV5-1 and TRBJ1-4, with no clear D. The CDR3 covers 16 residues. Looked up from germline, CDR1 is SGHRS and CDR2 is YFSETQ. The CDR3 DNA is TGCGCCTGCAGCGAGGGTTCACGAGCAACTAATGAAAAACTGTTTTTT. Encoded protein: CACSEGSRATNEKLFF.

This clonotype was observed many times. In DNA, the CDR3 is TGTGCCAGCTCACGGGGACTAGCGGGGGCGGAGGAGCAGTTCTTC. Translated: CASSRGLAGAEEQFF. The V and J genes are TRBV18 and TRBJ2-1; 14 nucleotides line up with TRBD2. Germline CDR1 KGHSH, CDR2 LQKENI. After removal of 4 bases from V and 10 bases from J, the junction contained 6 bases not matched to a gene. The CDR3 is made up of 15 amino acids.

This clonotype was seen many times. V and J are TRBV6-5 and TRBJ2-1; maybe TRBD2 (5 bases). The germline V and J ends were trimmed by 3 bases and 9 bases, with 6 bases remaining between them. Per germline, CDR1 MNHEY and CDR2 SVGAGI. The CDR3 is 11 amino acids. The CDR3 reads CASSYAGEQFF. The DNA of the CDR3 is TGTGCCAGCAGTTATGCGGGTGAGCAGTTCTTC.

A word on this clonotype: The germline gene is not matched at one end of the junction; a read error may be the cause. This rearrangement joins TRBV11-3 to TRBJ2-2; weak D call: TRBD1 (6 bases). There are 13 residues in the CDR3. Germline CDR1 reads SGHNT; CDR2 reads YENEEA. CDR3 sequence (DNA): TGTGCCAGCAGCCGGACAGCCTCCGGGGCGCTGTTTTTT. Residues: CASSRTASGALFF.

This clonotype has at least ten counts. The genes are TRBV28 and TRBJ2-1; no definite D call. The CDR3 loop spans 13 amino acids. CDR1 MDHEN and CDR2 SYDVKM come from the germline V gene. V was shortened by 6 bases and J by 6 bases, with 12 bases between the two germline ends. Here the CDR3 reads CASRGQAFNEQFF. The CDR3 DNA is TGTGCCAGCAGGGGTCAAGCCTTCAATGAGCAGTTCTTC.

The sample holds many counts of this clonotype. The genes are TRBV7-3 and TRBJ1-1, with a weak D call TRBD1 (5 bases). CDR1 and CDR2 from the germline V gene are SGHTA and FQGTGA. V was trimmed by 0 bases and J by 5 bases, leaving 16 bases between them. CDR3 length: 16 residues. The CDR3 is CASSLTPGRKGTEAFF. CDR3 nucleotide sequence: TGTGCCAGCAGCTTAACCCCGGGACGTAAGGGAACTGAAGCTTTCTTT.

Regarding this clonotype: The junction departs from germline at one end; a sequencing error may be responsible. V gene TRBV3-1 combines with J gene TRBJ1-5; D unclear. The CDR3 has 13 residues. Germline CDR1 LGHDT, CDR2 YNNKEL (reference sequence). The CDR3 protein is CASSPNSNQPQRF. Here the CDR3 DNA reads TGTGCCAGCAGCCCGAATAGCAATCAGCCCCAGCGTTTT.

This clonotype came up a few times. This chain connects TRBV7-6 to TRBJ1-1; D remains unclear. The CDR3 runs 13 residues. V lost 5 bases to trimming and J lost 10 bases, with 17 bases between them. Germline V lookup: CDR1 SGHVS, CDR2 FNYEAQ. In DNA form, the CDR3 reads TGTGCCAGCAGCCCAAGCACAGCGGGCGCAGCTTTCTTT. This sequence encodes CASSPSTAGAAFF.

Of note for this clonotype: This could be a read error, since a much larger clone is one nucleotide away. V is TRBV28 and J is TRBJ2-3; the D gene could be TRBD1 or TRBD2 (5 bases each). CDR1 is MDHEN and CDR2 is SYDVKM in the germline V gene. V was clipped by 5 bases and J by 3 bases, with 15 bases between them. This CDR3 has 15 amino acids. CDR3 region: CASSPYEGRTDTQYF. For the CDR3, the DNA is TGTGCCAGCAGTCCCTATGAGGGGCGAACAGATACGCAGTATTTT. Variable domain in full (rest from reference TRBV28 and TRBJ2-3): DVKVTQSSRYLVKRTGEKVFLECVQDMDHENMFWYRQDPGLGLRLIYFSYDVKMKEKGDIPEGYSVSREKKERFSLILESASTNQTSMYLCASSPYEGRTDTQYFGPGTRLTVL.

This clonotype was seen repeatedly, ten times or more. This sequence joins TRBV19 and TRBJ1-2, with D maybe TRBD1 (5 bases). V lost 9 bases and J lost 1, with 21 bases in between. Germline V gene sequence: CDR1 LNHDA, CDR2 SQIVND (reference sequence). This CDR3 has 16 residues. The CDR3 sequence: CASRGTRTYDNYGYTF. The CDR3, as DNA: TGTGCCAGCCGTGGGACGCGGACGTATGATAACTATGGCTACACCTTC. The whole variable domain, remainder taken from reference TRBV19 and TRBJ1-2, is DGGITQSPKYLFRKEGQNVTLSCEQNLNHDAMYWYRQDPGQGLRLIYYSQIVNDFQKGDIAEGYSVSREKKESFPLTVTSAQKNPTAFYLCASRGTRTYDNYGYTFGSGTRLTVV.